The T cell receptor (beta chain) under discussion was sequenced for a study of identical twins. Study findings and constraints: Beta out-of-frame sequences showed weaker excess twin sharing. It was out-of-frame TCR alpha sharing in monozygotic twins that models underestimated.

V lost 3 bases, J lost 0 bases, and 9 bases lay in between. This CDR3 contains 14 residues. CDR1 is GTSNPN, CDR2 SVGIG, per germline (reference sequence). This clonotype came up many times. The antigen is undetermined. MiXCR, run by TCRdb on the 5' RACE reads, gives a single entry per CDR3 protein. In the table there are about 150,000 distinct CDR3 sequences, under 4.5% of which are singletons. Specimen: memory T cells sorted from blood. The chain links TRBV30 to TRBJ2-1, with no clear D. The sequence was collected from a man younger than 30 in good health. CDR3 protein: CAWSSSSSYNEQFF. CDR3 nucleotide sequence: TGTGCCTGGAGCAGCTCGAGCTCCTACAATGAGCAGTTCTTC.